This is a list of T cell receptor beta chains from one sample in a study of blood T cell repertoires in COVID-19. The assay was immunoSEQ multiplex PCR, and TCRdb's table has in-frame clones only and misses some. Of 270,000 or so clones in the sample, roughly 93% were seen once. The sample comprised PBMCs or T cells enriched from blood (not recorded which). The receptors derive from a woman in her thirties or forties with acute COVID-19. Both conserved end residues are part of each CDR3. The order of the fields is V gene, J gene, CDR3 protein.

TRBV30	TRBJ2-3	CAWSEGLAGFYTQYF
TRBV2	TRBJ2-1	CASRTLAGRYNEQFF
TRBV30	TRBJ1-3	CAWDRGSGNTIYF
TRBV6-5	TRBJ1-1	CASSYSTDLRTEAFF
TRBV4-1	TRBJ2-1	CASSQSLGRGDEQFF
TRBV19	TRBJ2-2	CASSMGLPNTGELFF
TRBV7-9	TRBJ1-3	CASSPKIRVSGNTIYF
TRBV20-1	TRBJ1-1	CSARSGAEAFF
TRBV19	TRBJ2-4	CASSKTGGAEGAKNIQYF
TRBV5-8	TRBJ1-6	CASSLEQGLSSPLHF
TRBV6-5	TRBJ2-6	CASSYSYGAGANVLTF
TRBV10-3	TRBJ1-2	CAISATPSVRDGYTF
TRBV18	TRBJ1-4	CASSPTVGGAGGEKLFF
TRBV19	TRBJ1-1	CASSPRTDMNTEAFF
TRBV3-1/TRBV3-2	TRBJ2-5	CASSHPGFGQETQYF
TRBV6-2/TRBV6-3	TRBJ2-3	CASSNGTGYADTQYF
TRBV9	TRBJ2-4	CASSVGDYKGIQYF
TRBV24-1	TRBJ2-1	CATTAGSSYNEQFF
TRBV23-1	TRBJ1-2	CASAWRQGCYGYTF
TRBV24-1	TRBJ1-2	CATSDLPWHRNGYTF
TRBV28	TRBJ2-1	CASSFSGTGAREQFF
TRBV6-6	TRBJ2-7	CASSSSEALYEQYF
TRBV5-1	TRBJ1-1	CASSFTDRALLTEAFF
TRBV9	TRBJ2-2	CASSGGLAGDSANTGELFF
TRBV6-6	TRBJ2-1	CASSYSAAENEQFF
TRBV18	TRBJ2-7	CASSPRDTVYEQYF
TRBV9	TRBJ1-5	CASSADREGNQPQHF
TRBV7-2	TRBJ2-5	CASSPQLAGQETQYF
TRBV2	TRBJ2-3	CASTGELNTDTQYF
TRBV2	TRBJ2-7	CASSEMLGLAGPVYEQYF
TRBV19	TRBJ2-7	CASSGGSEVYEQYF
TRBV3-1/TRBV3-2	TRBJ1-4	CASSQEGTTMNEKLFF
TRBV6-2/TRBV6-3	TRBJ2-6	CASSFNRGQSSGANVLTF
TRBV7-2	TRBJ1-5	CASSWQGGQFGNQPQHF
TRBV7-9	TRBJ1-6	CASSPGTGGSSPLHF
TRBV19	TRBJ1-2	CASSMTVYEAYGYTF
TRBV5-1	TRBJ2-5	CASSLGQALETQYF
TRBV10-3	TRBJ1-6	CAISESSRGNSPLHF
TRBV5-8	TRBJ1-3	CASSLGGQFFSGNTIYF
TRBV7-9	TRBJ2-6	CASSLRDSGANVLTF
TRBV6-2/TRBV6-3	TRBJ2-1	CASSYSGQLAGLPSEQFF
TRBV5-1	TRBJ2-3	CASSFTGTTDTQYF
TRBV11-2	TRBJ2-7	CASSADRLGYEQYF
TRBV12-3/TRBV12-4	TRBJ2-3	CASSEGDTQYF
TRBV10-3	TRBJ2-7	CAIRGTGSSYEQYF
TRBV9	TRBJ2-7	CASSVEAGTYEQYF
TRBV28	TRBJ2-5	CASSLDSKETQYF
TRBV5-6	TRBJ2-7	CASSRSGTRISYEQYF
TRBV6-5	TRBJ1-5	CASTDRGYNQPQHF
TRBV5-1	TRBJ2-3	CASSFTDRGGTDTQYF
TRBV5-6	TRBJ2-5	CASSPGSATQYF
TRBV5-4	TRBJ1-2	CASRQTGGRGYGYTF
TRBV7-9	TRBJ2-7	CASSLRTGGTASYEQYF
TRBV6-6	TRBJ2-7	CASSYTSGSYEQYF
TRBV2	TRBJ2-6	CASRTSGFSRGANVLTF
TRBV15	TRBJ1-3	CATSREGGSGNTIYF
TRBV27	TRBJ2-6	CASSLEGTGANVLTF